Sequencing of this TCR beta chain was carried out in a study of T cells in Graves' hyperthyroidism and ophthalmopathy. This clonotype was counted between two and nine times. The antigen is unknown. Findings of the study overall: In the blood, most expanded thyroid clonotypes above 0.001 appeared as well. Ophthalmopathy was told apart from stable hyperthyroidism by a 13 V-J model.

Using RNA transcripts as the source, TCR beta CDR3 regions were amplified. With the HTBI primer set, the TCR CDR3 went through a first round of RT-PCR. TCRdb reanalysed the multiplex PCR reads using MiXCR and keeps one entry per CDR3 protein. The sample holds about 580,000 distinct CDR3 sequences, roughly 14% seen once. The sample comprised blood. The origin of this receptor is a woman aged 25-40 years with Graves' hyperthyroidism that later progressed to Graves' ophthalmopathy.

CDR3 sequence (DNA): TGCGCCAGCACCCCCTCGGGGGTCAGGGAGTTACGGGAGCAGTACTTC. This translates into CASTPSGVRELREQYF. J is TRBJ2-7 and V is TRBV10-2, with a possible D match to TRBD2 (6 bases). The germline V and J ends were trimmed by 7 bases and 7 bases, with 26 bases remaining between them. Germline-derived CDR1 and CDR2 are WSHSY and SAAADI. This CDR3 is built from 16 residues.